The entry below describes one T cell receptor (beta chain). There is no known antigen for this receptor. No base quality values were provided; no much bigger clone lies one nucleotide off. CDR1 and CDR2 were assigned from the germline V gene as SGHTA and FQGTGA. V ends up 3 bases short and J 0 bases short, with an unmatched junction base count of 12. The CDR3 covers 18 residues, taking in both the cysteine and the phenylalanine. Just the 54-base CDR3 DNA is kept, in frame starting at base 1. This sample is drawn from a study of shared clonotypes between healthy human individuals (dated by TCRdb to the early 2020s). About the study as a whole: The cohort included a few men and a couple of women between 18 and 49 years of age. Libraries were prepared and TCR repertoires were sequenced by different laboratories using diverse techniques, in order to increase sequencing depth and limit assay-specific biases. For each donor, three plates each were used for CD4 naive and CD4 memory, two plates were used for CD8 naive, and one plate was used for CD8 memory. To estimate repertoire size and how much clonotypes are shared between individuals, the study performed deep sequencing of blood TCR repertoires from a few healthy adults. Each donor's leukapheresis produced roughly between roughly 0.85 and 9.5 billion PBMCs. What the work shows at the level of the full study, not this receptor alone: Naive subsets generally had larger estimated clonotype richness than memory subsets did. Compared with non-shared clonotypes, the clonotypes found in all four sorted-subset donors had higher generation probabilities. The small number of donors limited the genetic and exposure-history diversity represented. Rarefaction of sorted-subset datasets indicated incomplete sequencing despite the large sequencing depth. Sampling was restricted to blood, and TCR repertoires in tissues likely differ from the TCR repertoires found in blood. When a few donors were compared, the shared fraction of clonotypes was around 5% for naive CD4, around 3.6% for naive CD8, about 2.5% for memory CD4, and 0.3% to 0.5% for memory CD8. Based on pairwise subsampling, the degree of clonotype sharing among donors was expected to be affected by sequencing depth.

Healthy HIV-negative adults with no recently reported acute infections or vaccinations were included as donors. All donors were Caucasian adults living in Nashville, Tennessee, USA. CD4+ T cells were enriched through magnetic negative selection, after which naive cells were positively selected on CD45RA and the remaining negative fraction served as the memory subset. Blood was obtained by leukapheresis, after which PBMCs were separated by Ficoll-Histopaque density gradient centrifugation and cryopreserved in liquid nitrogen vapor phase. Analytical flow cytometry was used to check the purity and quantity of each magnetically sorted T cell population. From each sorted fraction, genomic DNA was isolated and quantified by UV absorbance on a Nanodrop 2000c. Using the deep immunoSEQ assay, multiplex PCR amplified TCR CDR3 regions from genomic DNA. For each cell subset, the extracted genomic DNA was distributed evenly across all wells of several immunoSEQ 96-well plates, and each plate served as one replicate. For sorted subsets, approximately 190 ng of genomic DNA, equivalent to around 31,000 T cell genomes, went into each replicate PCR. Purified libraries were measured with a Qubit 3.0 fluorometer, size-checked on a Bioanalyzer 2100, and measured again with the KAPA Library Quantification kit. Each immunoSEQ 96-well plate was sequenced on its own single-read 150-cycle Illumina NextSeq 550 flow cell. Per the authors' processing: Because the immunoSEQ output included only junctional sequences and no quality scores, the filtering could not be the same as the filtering used for full-length reads. Sequences were annotated with PyIR, a Python wrapper for IgBLAST v1.9, using IMGT germline references to assign V/J genes and CDR3. Reads with weak V/J assignments (E-value above 1e-6), missing CDR3, stop codons, out-of-frame junctions, or ambiguous translated residues were removed. V3J clonotypes were defined as sequences sharing the same inferred V gene, J gene, and CDR3 amino acid sequence. Percentage overlap between repertoires was computed as shared unique clonotypes divided by the size of the smaller repertoire. RTK rarefaction, the Chao1 estimator, and Recon v2.1 estimates of unobserved clonotypes were used to assess repertoire richness. Generation probabilities for all TCRbeta clonotypes obtained by the gDNA method from several donors were computed using OLGA. This is the immuneACCESS table as TCRdb keeps it, with only in-frame sequences that have V and J called. A part of the clones is gone; compared with another copy, unresolved V genes explain less than half, and the rest is unexplained. V and J calls and clone size are copied from that table; D and trimming were computed from the DNA. The sample table contains approximately 2,000,000 clones; only one count was recorded for 92% of them. The leading ten clones occupy approximately 0.4% of the sample.

The sequenced sample was naive CD4+ T cells from PBMCs. Explained via the paper, the cell subset or site label denotes: CD45RA+ positively selected. The rearrangement combines TRBV7-3 with TRBJ2-3, with TRBD2 matching 7 junction bases. The clonotype was recovered from a man between 18 and 35 years old in good health. Some clones in this sample may be carry-over from other donors' samples. The sequenced DNA is TGTGCCAGCAGCTTGGTGAGCGGGACCCCATCGAGCACAGATACGCAGTATTTT. Its translation reads: CASSLVSGTPSSTDTQYF.